This TCR beta chain was identified during a study of metastatic and nonmetastatic thyroid tumors. Study-wide context: A comparison of repertoires was made across blood and tumor or nodule tissue from malignant and benign thyroid patients. Study-wide results and limits: When malignant thyroid tumors were compared with benign nodules, TCR beta diversity was reportedly significantly higher in the malignant tumors. This held in both blood and tumor samples.

CDR1 is MRHNA, CDR2 SNTAGT, per germline. This CDR3 contains 15 residues. The V end lost 2 bases, the J end lost 8 bases, and 18 bases lay between the germline ends. Authors' processing steps: Across clinicopathological groups, CDR3 differences served as the basis for building a distant-metastasis classifier for papillary thyroid cancer. TCRdb reanalyzed the PCR reads with MiXCR. None of the V and J calls come from the authors' own analysis; TCRdb made them. The sample carries over 14,000 clones, 24% recorded once. Only a few counts were recorded for this clone. Its antigen is not identified. Patients were all untreated before their thyroid surgery.

Sequencing input: tumor tissue. The clonotype comes from a female donor with papillary thyroid cancer or a benign thyroid nodule (not recorded which). Some clones in this sample may be carry-over from other donors' samples. This chain links TRBV6-4 with TRBJ1-2; possible D gene TRBD1, 6 bases. In nucleotides, the CDR3 is TGTGCCAGCAGTGACACCCCACAGGGCCTAGGAGGCTACACCTTC. The encoded protein is CASSDTPQGLGGYTF.